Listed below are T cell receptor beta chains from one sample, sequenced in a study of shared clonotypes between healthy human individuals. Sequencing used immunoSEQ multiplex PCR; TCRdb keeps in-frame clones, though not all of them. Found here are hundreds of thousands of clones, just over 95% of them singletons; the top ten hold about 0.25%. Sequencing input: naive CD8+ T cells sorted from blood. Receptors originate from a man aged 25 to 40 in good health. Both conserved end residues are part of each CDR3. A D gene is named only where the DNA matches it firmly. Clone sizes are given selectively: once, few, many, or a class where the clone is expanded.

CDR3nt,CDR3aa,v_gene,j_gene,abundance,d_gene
TGTGCCAGCAGCTCGCCGGGGACCTCCTACGAGCAGTACTTC,CASSSPGTSYEQYF,TRBV7-2,TRBJ2-7,.,.
TGTGCCAGCAGCCTAATTTGGGGTCCAAAGACCCAGTACTTC,CASSLIWGPKTQYF,TRBV11-2,TRBJ2-5,.,.
TGTGCCAGCAGCTTAGATCTAGGGGATTACACTGAAGCTTTCTTT,CASSLDLGDYTEAFF,TRBV7-8,TRBJ1-1,.,.
TGTGCCACCGGGGGGGAATCCTACGAGCAGTACTTC,CATGGESYEQYF,TRBV10-3,TRBJ2-7,.,TRBD2
TGTGCCATCAGTGCTAGCGTAACCTACGAGCAGTACTTC,CAISASVTYEQYF,TRBV10-3,TRBJ2-7,.,.
TGTGCCAGCACCGACCGGGACCTGGGGACAGATACGCAGTATTTT,CASTDRDLGTDTQYF,TRBV28,TRBJ2-3,once,.
TGTGCCAGCTCACCACGGACTAGCGGGAGGGATGACGAGCAGTACTTC,CASSPRTSGRDDEQYF,TRBV18,TRBJ2-7,.,TRBD2
TGCAGCGTTGTTTTTGGGGGTGGAAACTACTACGAGCAGTACTTC,CSVVFGGGNYYEQYF,TRBV29-1,TRBJ2-7,once,.
TGTGCCAGCAGCGCAGGGACTAGCGATAAATACGAGCAGTACTTC,CASSAGTSDKYEQYF,TRBV9,TRBJ2-7,once,TRBD2
TGTGCCAGCTGGCCCCAGGGTACCGCCTACGAGCAGTACTTC,CASWPQGTAYEQYF,TRBV6-1,TRBJ2-7,.,.
TGTGCCAGCAGTGAATTGGGGGGGAACTATGGCTACACCTTC,CASSELGGNYGYTF,TRBV6-1,TRBJ1-2,.,.